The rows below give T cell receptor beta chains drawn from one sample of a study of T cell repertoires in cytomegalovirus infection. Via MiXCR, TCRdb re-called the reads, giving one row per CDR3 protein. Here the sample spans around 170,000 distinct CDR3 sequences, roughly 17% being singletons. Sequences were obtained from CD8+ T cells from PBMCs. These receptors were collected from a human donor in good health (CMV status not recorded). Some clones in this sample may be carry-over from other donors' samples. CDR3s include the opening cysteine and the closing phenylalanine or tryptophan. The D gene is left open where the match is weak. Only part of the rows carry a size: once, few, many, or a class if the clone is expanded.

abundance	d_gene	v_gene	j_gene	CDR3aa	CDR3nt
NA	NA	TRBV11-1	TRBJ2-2	CASSAGRTGNTGELFF	TGTGCCAGCAGCGCCGGCCGGACTGGGAACACCGGGGAGCTGTTTTTT
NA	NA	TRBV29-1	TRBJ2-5	CSVGNFQRVYQETQYF	TGCAGCGTTGGGAATTTTCAGCGGGTGTACCAAGAGACCCAGTACTTC
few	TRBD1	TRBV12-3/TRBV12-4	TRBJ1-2	CASSISHRGSGGGYTF	TGTGCCAGCAGTATATCTCACAGGGGCAGCGGGGGTGGCTACACCTTC
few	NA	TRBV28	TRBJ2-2	CASSSIQANANTGELFF	TGTGCCAGCAGTTCGATCCAGGCTAACGCGAACACCGGGGAGCTGTTTTTT
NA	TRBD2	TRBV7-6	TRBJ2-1	CASSSFGRNEQFF	TGTGCCAGCAGCTCCTTCGGGAGGAATGAGCAGTTCTTC
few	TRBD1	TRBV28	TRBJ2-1	CASSSGQRSYNEQFF	TGTGCCAGCAGCTCGGGACAGCGCTCCTACAATGAGCAGTTCTTC
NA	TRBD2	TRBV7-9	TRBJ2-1	CASSLGTSTFYNEQFF	TGTGCCAGCAGCTTGGGGACTAGCACTTTCTACAATGAGCAGTTCTTC
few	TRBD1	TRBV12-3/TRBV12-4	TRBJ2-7	CASGAGTGDYEQYF	TGTGCCAGCGGGGCCGGGACAGGGGACTACGAGCAGTACTTC
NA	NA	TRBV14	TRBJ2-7	CASSRRTAGSYEQYF	TGTGCCAGCAGCCGAAGGACAGCTGGCTCCTACGAGCAGTACTTC
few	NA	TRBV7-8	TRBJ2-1	CASSLAGHSYNEQFF	TGTGCCAGCAGCTTAGCGGGGCACTCCTACAATGAGCAGTTCTTC
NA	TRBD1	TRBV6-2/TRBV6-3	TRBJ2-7	CASSYPGTATSYEQYF	TGTGCCAGCAGTTACCCCGGGACAGCAACCTCCTACGAGCAGTACTTC
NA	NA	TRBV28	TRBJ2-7	CASSFGTGFEQYF	TGTGCCAGCAGTTTTGGGACTGGATTCGAGCAGTACTTC
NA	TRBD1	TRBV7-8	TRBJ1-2	CASSPRVGTVDGYTF	TGTGCCAGCAGTCCGAGGGTCGGGACAGTCGATGGCTACACCTTC
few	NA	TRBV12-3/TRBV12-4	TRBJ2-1	CASSFTGPYNEQFF	TGTGCCAGCAGTTTTACGGGACCGTACAATGAGCAGTTCTTC
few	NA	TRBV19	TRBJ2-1	CASSIRSSPHEQFF	TGTGCCAGTAGTATAAGAAGTAGTCCGCATGAGCAGTTCTTC
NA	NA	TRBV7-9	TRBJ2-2	CASSGGGAPRRRSTGELFF	TGTGCCAGCAGCGGAGGGGGGGCCCCACGTCGACGTAGCACCGGGGAGCTGTTTTTT
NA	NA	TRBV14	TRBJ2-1	CAITGTPRHEQFF	TGTGCCATCACCGGGACTCCGAGACATGAGCAGTTCTTC
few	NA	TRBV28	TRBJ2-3	CASSPPRVTDTQYF	TGTGCCAGCAGTCCTCCTCGTGTCACAGATACGCAGTATTTT
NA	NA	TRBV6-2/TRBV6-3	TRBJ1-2	CASSYSNYYGYTF	TGTGCCAGCAGTTACTCGAACTACTATGGCTACACCTTC
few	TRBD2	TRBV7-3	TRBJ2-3	CASSLTAGASDTQYF	TGTGCCAGCAGCTTGACAGCGGGAGCCTCAGATACGCAGTATTTT
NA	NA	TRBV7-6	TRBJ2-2	CASSWSNTGELFF	TGTGCCAGCAGCTGGTCGAACACCGGGGAGCTGTTTTTT
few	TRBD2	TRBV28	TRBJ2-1	CASSTGTTTINEQFF	TGTGCCAGCTCCACCGGGACTACCACTATCAATGAGCAGTTCTTC
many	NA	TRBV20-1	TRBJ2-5	CSARDWSGQETQYF	TGCAGTGCTAGAGATTGGTCAGGCCAAGAGACCCAGTACTTC
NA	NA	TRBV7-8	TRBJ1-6	CASSLVRGTGAPLHF	TGTGCCAGCAGCTTAGTTCGCGGTACCGGTGCACCCCTCCACTTT
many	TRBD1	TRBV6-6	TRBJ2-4	CASSPGQGHIQYF	TGTGCCAGCAGTCCTGGACAGGGCCACATTCAGTACTTC
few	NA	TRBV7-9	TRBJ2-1	CASSSRPRDPRSYNEQFF	TGTGCCAGCAGCTCCAGACCTAGGGACCCGCGATCCTACAATGAGCAGTTCTTC
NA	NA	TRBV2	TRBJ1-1	CASSSDRPKNTEAFF	TGTGCCAGCAGCTCCGACAGGCCCAAAAACACTGAAGCTTTCTTT
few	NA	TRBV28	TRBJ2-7	CASSFSLGRSYEQYF	TGTGCCAGCAGTTTCTCCTTGGGAAGATCCTACGAGCAGTACTTC
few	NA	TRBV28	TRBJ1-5	CASSIGTAYSNQPQHF	TGTGCCAGCAGCATCGGGACGGCGTATAGCAATCAGCCCCAGCATTTT
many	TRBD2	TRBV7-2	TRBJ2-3	CASSLAFPPGLAAASTDTQYF	TGTGCCAGCAGCTTAGCGTTCCCGCCGGGACTAGCGGCAGCCAGCACAGATACGCAGTATTTT